This is a list of T cell receptor beta chains from one sample in a study of early T cells in non-severe SARS-CoV-2 infection. A single record per CDR3 protein comes from TCRdb applying MiXCR to the 5' RACE reads. In the table there are some 25,000 distinct CDR3 sequences, more than 4% of which are singletons. The sequencing input was whole blood. These receptors were obtained from an adult who was a healthcare worker with PCR-confirmed SARS-CoV-2 infection or an uninfected control (not recorded which). The CDR3 runs from the conserved cysteine through the conserved F or W. A D gene is named only where the DNA matches it firmly. For some rows the clone size is stated as once, few or many, or as a class when expanded; others skip it.

clone size	J gene	V gene	D gene	CDR3 DNA	CDR3 protein
few	TRBJ2-2	TRBV4-2	NA	TGTGCCAGCAGCGTGGACCAGAACACCGGGGAGCTGTTTTTT	CASSVDQNTGELFF
many	TRBJ2-2	TRBV5-4	NA	TGTGCCAGCAGCTTTAGAGCCGCGAACACCGGGGAGCTGTTTTTT	CASSFRAANTGELFF
many	TRBJ2-3	TRBV9	NA	TGTGCCAGCAGCATACGGACCCAGGCCACAGATACGCAGTATTTT	CASSIRTQATDTQYF
many	TRBJ2-1	TRBV14	TRBD2	TGTGCCAGCAGCCCGGGAGGGAACATAAATGAGCAGTTCTTC	CASSPGGNINEQFF
few	TRBJ2-7	TRBV6-2/TRBV6-3	TRBD2	TGTGCCAGCGTTTTCGGGGGGGCCTCCTACGAGCAGTACTTC	CASVFGGASYEQYF
few	TRBJ2-1	TRBV20-1	NA	TGCAGTGCTAGAGAACGACAGGATCGGTACAATGAGCAGTTCTTC	CSARERQDRYNEQFF
few	TRBJ2-7	TRBV7-2	NA	TGTGCCAGCAGCCTGTACCTCTACGAGCAGTACTTC	CASSLYLYEQYF
few	TRBJ2-1	TRBV4-3	NA	TGCGCCAGCAGCCAAAGAGATGAGCAGTTCTTC	CASSQRDEQFF
many	TRBJ2-1	TRBV20-1	TRBD2	TGCAGTGCTAGAGCGGGAGGGACGAGCCCTGGGTTCTTC	CSARAGGTSPGFF
many	TRBJ2-1	TRBV7-9	TRBD2	TGTGCCAGCAGCCCAAACCGCGGGACTAGCGGGGCCAAGCAGTTCTTC	CASSPNRGTSGAKQFF
NA	TRBJ2-2	TRBV6-4	NA	TGTGCCACCTCTTCGTCGGCAACGAACACCGGGGAGCTGTTTTTT	CATSSSATNTGELFF
many	TRBJ1-2	TRBV10-3	TRBD1	TGTGCCATCAATCGGGCGGGACAGTTAAACTATGGCTACACCTTC	CAINRAGQLNYGYTF
few	TRBJ2-7	TRBV20-1	TRBD1	TGCAGTGCAAGTAGGACAGGGGCCGAGCAGTACTTC	CSASRTGAEQYF
many	TRBJ2-2	TRBV6-5	TRBD2	TGTGCCAGCAGCCGGACTAGCTCAAGCCCTGGCGCCGGGGAGCTGTTTTTT	CASSRTSSSPGAGELFF
many	TRBJ2-2	TRBV29-1	NA	TGCAGCGTTGGTTCGGGCACCGGGGAGCTGTTTTTT	CSVGSGTGELFF
NA	TRBJ2-3	TRBV4-3	TRBD2	TGCGCCAGCAGCCAAGAAGGAACCGGGAGGGTCACAGATACGCAGTATTTT	CASSQEGTGRVTDTQYF
NA	TRBJ2-1	TRBV6-2/TRBV6-3	TRBD2	TGTGCCAGCAGTTACTTGGTAGCGGGAGGAGGCCCTACCTACAATGAGCAGTTCTTC	CASSYLVAGGGPTYNEQFF
few	TRBJ1-2	TRBV18	NA	TGTGCCAGCTCACCGGGGGGCAATAAGGATGGCTACACCTTC	CASSPGGNKDGYTF
many	TRBJ2-7	TRBV28	NA	TGTGCCAGCAGTTTAATGGACGAGCAGTACTTC	CASSLMDEQYF
NA	TRBJ2-1	TRBV9	TRBD2	TGTGCCAGCAGCGGGCGGACTAGCCGCGATGAGCAGTTCTTC	CASSGRTSRDEQFF
many	TRBJ2-5	TRBV7-9	TRBD2	TGTGCCAGCAGGCATTCAAAGTCTAGCGGGCAAGAGACCCAGTACTTC	CASRHSKSSGQETQYF
many	TRBJ2-3	TRBV20-1	NA	TGCAGTGCTAGTCAGCCAGCGGTCCGCACAGATACGCAGTATTTT	CSASQPAVRTDTQYF
many	TRBJ2-5	TRBV12-3/TRBV12-4	NA	TGTGCCAGCAGTCCCTTTGTCAGGGGACAAGAGACCCAGTACTTC	CASSPFVRGQETQYF
NA	TRBJ1-4	TRBV4-3	NA	TGCGCCAGCAGCCAAGACAGCCTCCTGCTTAATGAAAAACTGTTTTTT	CASSQDSLLLNEKLFF
NA	TRBJ2-5	TRBV20-1	NA	TGCAGTGCTAGAGATTTAGGGATAGAGACCCAGTACTTC	CSARDLGIETQYF
many	TRBJ1-4	TRBV2	NA	TGTGCCACTACAAACAGCCGCAATGAAAAACTGTTTTTT	CATTNSRNEKLFF
many	TRBJ2-3	TRBV24-1	NA	TGTGCCACCAGTGAGGGGGCAGATACGCAGTATTTT	CATSEGADTQYF
few	TRBJ2-1	TRBV7-2	TRBD2	TGTGCCAGCAGCTTAACGGGAGGTTCCTACAATGAGCAGTTCTTC	CASSLTGGSYNEQFF
many	TRBJ2-1	TRBV27	TRBD2	TGTGCCAGCAGTCCCTGGACTAGCGGGAGGGGGAATGAGCAGTTCTTC	CASSPWTSGRGNEQFF
NA	TRBJ1-2	TRBV29-1	NA	TGCAGCGTTGAAGGGGGAGGAGGGATCGCGGATGGCTACACCTTC	CSVEGGGGIADGYTF
few	TRBJ1-2	TRBV6-2/TRBV6-3	TRBD1	TGTGCCAGCAAACCGGGACAGCTTATTGGCTACACCTTC	CASKPGQLIGYTF
NA	TRBJ2-2	TRBV7-2	NA	TGTGCCAGGAGGGGAAGCGCCGGGGAGCTGTTTTTT	CARRGSAGELFF
few	TRBJ1-1	TRBV28	NA	TGTGCCAGCAGTCAGGCCCCTGAAGCTTTCTTT	CASSQAPEAFF
NA	TRBJ2-5	TRBV21-1	NA	TGTGCCAGCAGCAATCTAAGTGCGGTGGAGACCCAGTACTTC	CASSNLSAVETQYF
many	TRBJ1-1	TRBV29-1	TRBD1	TGCAGCGTTGCCTCCGGGACAGGGGGGAACACTGAAGCTTTCTTT	CSVASGTGGNTEAFF
many	TRBJ2-1	TRBV5-1	TRBD2	TGCGCCAGCAGCAGGAGCGGGAGCTCCTACAATGAGCAGTTCTTC	CASSRSGSSYNEQFF
NA	TRBJ1-4	TRBV3-2	NA	TGTGCCAGCAGCCATGGGACAGGGACAACTAATGAAAAACTGTTTTTC	CASSHGTGTTNEKLFF
many	TRBJ1-2	TRBV7-8	TRBD1	TGTGCCAGCAGCTACTCACAGGGGGGTTACTATGGCTACACCTTC	CASSYSQGGYYGYTF
many	TRBJ1-4	TRBV20-1	NA	TGCAGTGCTACCCGGGGTGCCGGCGAAAATGAAAAACTGTTTTTT	CSATRGAGENEKLFF
many	TRBJ2-3	TRBV5-1	TRBD2	TGCGCCAGCAGCTTGGACTTAGCGGGAGGGCCGGGAAATACGCAGTATTTT	CASSLDLAGGPGNTQYF
few	TRBJ2-2	TRBV4-1	TRBD2	TGCGCCAGCAAGGTAGCGGGAGGCTCGGGGGAGCTGTTTTTT	CASKVAGGSGELFF
many	TRBJ1-3	TRBV29-1	NA	TGCAGCGTTGAAGATCCAGGGGCTGGAAACACCATATATTTT	CSVEDPGAGNTIYF
many	TRBJ1-6	TRBV20-1	NA	TGCAGTGTTAGACGGGGAGGTGATTCACCCCTCCACTTT	CSVRRGGDSPLHF
many	TRBJ2-7	TRBV4-3	NA	TGCGCCAGCAGCCAAGCGAACCACTACGAGCAGTACTTC	CASSQANHYEQYF
many	TRBJ1-5	TRBV7-9	NA	TGTGCCAGCAGCTTGGGGAATCAGCCCCAGCATTTT	CASSLGNQPQHF
medium-sized	TRBJ2-1	TRBV19	NA	TGTGCCAGTAGTATAAGGGGGGTCTCTTACAATGAGCAGTTCTTC	CASSIRGVSYNEQFF
NA	TRBJ1-1	TRBV5-1	NA	TGCGCCAGCAGCTCCAGGCCCCCCCTGAACACTGAAGCTTTCTTT	CASSSRPPLNTEAFF